Sequencing of this T cell receptor (beta chain) was carried out in a study of beta chain features in type 1 diabetes. Expressed TCRB transcripts were sequenced because the entire RNA isolate underwent reverse transcription. The repertoire was sequenced with immunoSEQ multiplex PCR; TCRdb's copy has only in-frame clones and lacks some. The data contain about 220,000 clones, approximately 10% of them singletons. This CDR3 spans 14 amino acids. With 8 bases clipped from V and 5 bases from J, the junction kept 6 bases outside the gene matches. Germline V lookup: CDR1 SGHTA, CDR2 FQGTGA. This clone was found a few times.

The sequenced sample consisted of central memory CD4+ T cells from blood. J is TRBJ2-2 and V is TRBV7-3, with 9 bases lining up with TRBD2. The TCR was taken from a man aged 18 to 29 in good health. The CDR3 sequence: CASSGGLATGELFF. The CDR3 nucleotides are TGTGCCAGCTCCGGTGGACTAGCGACCGGGGAGCTGTTTTTT.